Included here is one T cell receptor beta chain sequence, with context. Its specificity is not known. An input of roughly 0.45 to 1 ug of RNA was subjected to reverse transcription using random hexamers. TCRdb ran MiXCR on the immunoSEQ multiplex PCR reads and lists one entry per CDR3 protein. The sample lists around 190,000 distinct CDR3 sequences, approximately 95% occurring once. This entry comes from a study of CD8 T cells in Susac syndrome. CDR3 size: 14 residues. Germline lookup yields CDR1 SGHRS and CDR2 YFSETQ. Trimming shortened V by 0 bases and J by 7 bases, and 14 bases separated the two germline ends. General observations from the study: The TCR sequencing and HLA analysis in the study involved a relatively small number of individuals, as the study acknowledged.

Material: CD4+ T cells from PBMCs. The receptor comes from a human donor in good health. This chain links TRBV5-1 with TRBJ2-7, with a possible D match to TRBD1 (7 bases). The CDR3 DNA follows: TGCGCCAGCAGCTTGGTTCAGGGGGGATCGGAGCAGTACTTC. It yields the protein CASSLVQGGSEQYF. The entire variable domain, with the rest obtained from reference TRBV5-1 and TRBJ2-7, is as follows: KAGVTQTPRYLIKTRGQQVTLSCSPISGHRSVSWYQQTPGQGLQFLFEYFSETQRNKGNFPGRFSGRQFSNSRSEMNVSTLELGDSALYLCASSLVQGGSEQYFGPGTRLTVT.